The 24 T cell receptor beta chains below were found in one sample sequenced in a study of blood T cell repertoires in COVID-19. Data came from immunoSEQ multiplex PCR; TCRdb stores just in-frame clones and leaves some out. Here the sample spans about 17,000 clones, approximately 90% being singletons. Material: peripheral blood. Receptors were obtained from a human donor with active COVID-19. The donor label of this sample is uncertain.

V gene TRBV5-6 combines with J gene TRBJ2-1, with unresolved D. CDR3 length equals 18 residues. The V end was cut by 5 bases, the J end by 1 base, with 22 bases between. Germline V gene lookup returns CDR1 SGHDT and CDR2 YYEEEE. The CDR3 DNA sequence: TGTGCCAGCAGTTCGGAACTCAATCAGGTCATTTCCTACAATGAGCAGTTCTTC. This encodes CASSSELNQVISYNEQFF.

The V and J genes are TRBV6-5 and TRBJ2-4, with D perhaps matching TRBD2 (5 bases). The germline gives CDR1 MNHEY, CDR2 SVGAGI. Trimming took 10 bases from V and 1 from J, leaving 17 bases between them. This CDR3 has 15 residues. CDR3 residues: CATFKREGAKNIQYF. CDR3 bases: TGTGCCACTTTTAAGAGGGAAGGGGCCAAAAACATTCAGTACTTC.

The chain links TRBV5-7 to TRBJ2-7; TRBD1 matches at 8 bases. TRBV5-7 counts as an open reading frame of uncertain function. V shed 6 bases and J 5 bases; nucleotides not matched to a gene: 13. The CDR3 extends over 15 amino acids. CDR3 sequence: CASTPCRDRYDEQYF. In DNA, the CDR3 is TGTGCCAGCACCCCTTGCCGGGACAGGTATGACGAGCAGTACTTC.

This chain joins TRBV5-1 and TRBJ2-5; tentative D call: TRBD2 (6 bases). Trimming shortened V by 0 bases and J by 4 bases, and 10 bases separated the two germline ends. This CDR3 region has 14 residues. Germline CDR1 and CDR2: SGHRS and YFSETQ. The CDR3 DNA sequence: TGCGCCAGCAGCTTGGAGGGGAGGCGAGAGACCCAGTACTTC. Protein sequence: CASSLEGRRETQYF.

V is TRBV4-3 and J is TRBJ1-5, with D uncertain. V was shortened by 5 bases and J by 0 bases, with 11 bases between the two germline ends. The CDR3 covers 15 residues. Per germline, CDR1 LGHNA and CDR2 YSLEER. CDR3: CASSSDWNSNQPQHF. The CDR3 DNA is TGCGCCAGCAGCTCCGACTGGAATAGCAATCAGCCCCAGCATTTT.

This rearrangement joins TRBV4-3 to TRBJ2-2, with D unclear. The CDR3 runs to 13 residues. Germline assignment: CDR1 LGHNA and CDR2 YSLEER. V lost 0 bases and J 4 bases, leaving 3 bases between the germline ends. The CDR3 DNA sequence: TGCGCCAGCAGCCAAGATCGCACCGGGGAGCTGTTTTTT. It translates to CASSQDRTGELFF.

The V call is TRBV9, the J call TRBJ2-1, with TRBD1 matching over 11 bases. The V gene end was trimmed by 4 bases and the J gene end by 8 bases; junction bases not matched to a gene: 5. The germline gives CDR1 SGDLS, CDR2 YYNGEE. CDR3 length equals 14 residues. CDR3: CASSTDRGLDEQFF. CDR3 nucleotide sequence: TGTGCCAGCAGCACGGACAGGGGGCTGGATGAGCAGTTCTTC.

The chain links TRBV19 to TRBJ1-1; TRBD1 might be the D (5 bases). Germline CDR1 and CDR2: LNHDA and SQIVND (reference sequence). Deletions cut 4 bases from V and 4 bases from J, with 13 bases between. The CDR3 covers 14 residues. CDR3 amino acids: CASSTSGFITEAFF. DNA of the CDR3: TGTGCCAGTAGTACTTCAGGGTTTATCACTGAAGCTTTCTTT. Based on the CDR3 plus reference TRBV19 and TRBJ1-1, the full variable domain is DGGITQSPKYLFRKEGQNVTLSCEQNLNHDAMYWYRQDPGQGLRLIYYSQIVNDFQKGDIAEGYSVSREKKESFPLTVTSAQKNPTAFYLCASSTSGFITEAFFGQGTRLTVV.

This clone was observed once. The gene calls are TRBV28 and TRBJ2-7, with D perhaps TRBD2 (5 bases). Germline V gene lookup returns CDR1 MDHEN and CDR2 SYDVKM. V lost 7 bases and J 12 bases, leaving 19 bases between the germline ends. The length of the CDR3 is 12 residues. The CDR3 sequence is CASNTGFSRGYF. Here the CDR3 DNA reads TGTGCCAGCAATACGGGGTTCAGCCGCGGGTACTTC.

This sequence joins TRBV20-1 and TRBJ2-7, with 12 bases identical to TRBD2. Per the germline V gene, CDR1 is DFQATT and CDR2 is SNEGSKA (reference sequence). CDR3 length: 16 amino acids. V shed 3 bases and J 0 bases; nucleotides not matched to a gene: 6. CDR3 DNA: TGCAGTGCTAGTGGGCCTAGCGGGGGGGCCTCCTACGAGCAGTACTTC. This gives the protein CSASGPSGGASYEQYF.

This sequence joins TRBV10-3 and TRBJ2-5, with 7 bases that match TRBD1. The ends lost 6 bases at V and 4 bases at J; junction bases unmatched: 5. Germline-derived CDR1 and CDR2 are ENHRY and SYGVKD. This CDR3 is built from 13 residues. The CDR3 spells CAIRQGSTETQYF. CDR3 sequence (DNA): TGTGCCATCAGACAGGGGTCTACAGAGACCCAGTACTTC.

This CDR3 is CASSYFGGNYEQYF. The CDR3 DNA follows: TGTGCCAGCAGTTACTTCGGGGGGAACTACGAGCAGTACTTC. The chain uses TRBV6-2 or TRBV6-3 and TRBJ2-7, with 7 bases matching TRBD2. V trimming: 1 base; J trimming: 3 bases; junction bases outside the gene matches: 3. Germline loops: CDR1 MNHEY, CDR2 SVGEGT. The CDR3 sequence is 14 residues long.

The rearrangement links TRBV6-5 to TRBJ2-7; 8 bases fit TRBD1. CDR1 is MNHEY and CDR2 is SVGAGI in the germline V gene. The CDR3 has 12 amino acids. The J segment lost 6 bases and the V segment lost 8 bases, leaving 6 bases of the junction unmatched. The CDR3 DNA is TGTGCCAGCCGGACAGGGTATGGCGAGCAGTACTTC. It translates to CASRTGYGEQYF.

This clone was recorded only once. The rearrangement links TRBV18 to TRBJ1-2; 7 bases fit TRBD1. V was pared by 2 bases and J by 1 base, with 4 bases of the junction left unmatched. The CDR3 runs 15 residues. From germline, CDR1 is KGHSH and CDR2 LQKENI. The CDR3 loop reads CASSPTGQLNYGYTF. CDR3 nucleotide sequence: TGTGCCAGCTCACCAACGGGACAGCTTAACTATGGCTACACCTTC.

This chain connects TRBV3-1 (or the pseudogene TRBV3-2) to TRBJ2-7, with 8 positions matching TRBD1. CDR1 and CDR2 (germline): LGHDT, YNNKEL (reference sequence). The V segment lost 3 bases and the J segment 2 bases; nucleotides outside the gene matches: 3. The CDR3 length is 14 residues. DNA of the CDR3: TGTGCCAGCAGCCAGGGACAGGCCACCTACGAGCAGTACTTC. Its translation is CASSQGQATYEQYF.

This chain connects TRBV6-5 to TRBJ1-2; 7 nucleotides align to TRBD1. This CDR3 has 14 residues. CDR1 is MNHEY, CDR2 SVGAGI, per germline. V was pared by 4 bases and J by 0 bases, with 2 bases of the junction left unmatched. The CDR3 DNA reads as TGTGCCAGCAGTTTGACAGGGACTAACTATGGCTACACCTTC. Translation gives CASSLTGTNYGYTF.

This clone was observed a handful of times. The CDR3, as DNA: TGTGCCAGCAGCTTGCGAGCGGGGGGGCCTAACAATGAGCAGTTCTTC. It yields the protein CASSLRAGGPNNEQFF. V and J are TRBV7-9 and TRBJ2-1; 10 bases are a match to TRBD2. CDR3 length: 16 residues. Trimming removed 3 bases from V and 5 bases from J; junction bases left unmatched: 7. Germline V gene sequence: CDR1 SEHNR, CDR2 FQNEAQ (reference sequence).

This clone was seen only a few times. One end of the junction does not line up with germline, which may come from a read error. This chain joins TRBV6-5 and TRBJ1-2; unclear D gene. The CDR3 consists of 13 residues. From germline, CDR1 is MNHEY and CDR2 SVGAGI. CDR3 amino acids: CASGQYRGTTPIF. In DNA form, the CDR3 reads TGTGCCAGCGGTCAATATCGGGGAACTACTCCTATCTTC.

The chain carries TRBV9 and TRBJ2-7, with 9 bases aligning to TRBD2. The junction had 8 bases not matched to a gene; V was cut back by 4 bases and J by 3 bases. The germline CDR1 and CDR2 sequences are SGDLS and YYNGEE. The CDR3 is 15 residues long. CDR3 protein: CASSPSGTSSYEQYF. The DNA of the CDR3 is TGTGCCAGCAGCCCTTCCGGGACTAGCAGCTACGAGCAGTACTTC.

This sequence joins TRBV6-5 and TRBJ1-1; 7 bases map to TRBD1. This CDR3 has 12 amino acids. Trimming took 6 bases from V and 8 from J; bases not matched to a gene: 6. CDR1 and CDR2 from the germline V gene are MNHEY and SVGAGI. CDR3 sequence: CASRLRTGEAFF. The CDR3 coding sequence is TGTGCCAGCAGACTTAGGACAGGCGAAGCTTTCTTT.

J is TRBJ1-2 and V is TRBV28; TRBD1 might be the D (6 bases). The V gene lost 5 bases and the J gene lost 8 bases, with 18 bases spanning the gap. Germline loops: CDR1 MDHEN, CDR2 SYDVKM. The CDR3 contains 14 residues. CDR3 DNA sequence: TGTGCCAGCAGTAGTCTCAGGGGATTAGAAGGCTACACCTTC. Translated: CASSSLRGLEGYTF.

The chain has TRBV15 and TRBJ2-4; weak D call: TRBD1 (5 bases). Trimming took off 8 bases at V and 0 bases at J, with 14 bases between the two ends. This CDR3 has 15 residues. The germline CDR1 and CDR2 sequences are LNHNV and YYDKDF (reference sequence). The CDR3 DNA sequence: TGTGCCACCTGCAAGGGGCGCCAAGCCAAAAACATTCAGTACTTC. Encoded protein: CATCKGRQAKNIQYF. Complete variable domain (other parts from reference TRBV15 and TRBJ2-4): DAMVIQNPRYQVTQFGKPVTLSCSQTLNHNVMYWYQQKSSQAPKLLFHYYDKDFNNEADTPDNFQSRRPNTSFCFLDIRSPGLGDTAMYLCATCKGRQAKNIQYFGAGTRLSVL.

This clone was seen only a few times. This chain connects TRBV4-2 to TRBJ2-1; 8 positions match TRBD2. Germline V gene data show CDR1 as LGHNA and CDR2 as YNFKEQ. Trimming cost V 3 bases and J 5 bases; bases outside gene matches: 6. This CDR3 has 15 residues. CDR3 protein: CASSQSLAEDNEQFF. The CDR3 bases are TGTGCCAGCAGCCAGTCACTAGCGGAGGACAATGAGCAGTTCTTC.

This clone was seen only once. J is TRBJ1-1 and V is TRBV29-1; tentative D call: TRBD1 (6 bases). The CDR3 sequence is 12 residues long. Trimming shortened V by 7 bases and J by 4 bases, and 13 bases separated the two germline ends. Germline lookup yields CDR1 SQVTM and CDR2 ANQGSEA. DNA of the CDR3: TGCAGCGGCGGGGGGCGGGGCACTGAAGCTTTCTTT. Translation gives CSGGGRGTEAFF.